A selection of T cell receptor beta chains follows, all from one sample in a study of blood T cell repertoires in COVID-19. Assay: immunoSEQ multiplex PCR; the TCRdb copy retains only in-frame clones and omits some. Among over 100,000 clones listed, approximately 88% were seen once. Sequencing was done on a sample of peripheral blood. The receptors here all came from a woman aged 70 to 79 with acute or convalescent COVID-19. Both conserved end residues are part of each CDR3. Clone size, where shown, is once, few, many, or a class for clones that have expanded.

j_call clone_size v_call cdr3_aa
TRBJ1-5 . TRBV19 CASTTRQGADRPQHF
TRBJ1-4 . TRBV28 CASASAGANNEKLFF
TRBJ2-1 once TRBV5-1 CASSWGVAGGQGRNEQFF
TRBJ1-2 once TRBV7-8 CASSLDRSYGYTF
TRBJ2-5 . TRBV3-1/TRBV3-2 CASSQEAGNPETQYF
TRBJ2-6 . TRBV7-9 CASSLASGFGANVLTF
TRBJ2-1 . TRBV4-1 CASSQEVGDEQFF
TRBJ2-7 . TRBV10-1 CASSDQASGMTYEQYF
TRBJ1-1 . TRBV10-3 CAIAREVGTEAFF
TRBJ2-2 once TRBV11-2 CASSLQGVDTGELFF
TRBJ1-2 . TRBV5-1 CASSLGGSGTVGYTF
TRBJ1-6 . TRBV9 CASSAPGRTSADSPLHF
TRBJ2-2 . TRBV14 CASSQVRLEVTGELFF
TRBJ1-2 . TRBV3-1/TRBV3-2 CASSQDRGYGYTF
TRBJ2-3 . TRBV7-6 CASSSRGGGATDTQYF
TRBJ2-4 . TRBV4-1 CASSQDFERLAKNIQYF
TRBJ2-1 . TRBV5-6 CASSFAGTRRSDEQFF
TRBJ2-1 . TRBV6-2/TRBV6-3 CASSYSSLAGTYNEQFF
TRBJ1-2 . TRBV5-1 CASSFRQGYGYTF
TRBJ2-5 . TRBV11-2 CASSLGAGPLYQETQYF
TRBJ2-2 . TRBV19 CASSIRGTGELFF
TRBJ1-4 . TRBV3-1/TRBV3-2 CASSQQGINEKLFF
TRBJ2-3 . TRBV5-6 CASSPTSADTQYF
TRBJ1-4 . TRBV10-1 CASNGGAATNEKLFF
TRBJ2-4 . TRBV9 CASSVGTSGRADLENIQYF
TRBJ2-7 few TRBV11-2 CASSLNAGASEQYF
TRBJ2-1 . TRBV19 CASSKQGSSYNEQFF
TRBJ2-6 few TRBV19 CASSRREPGANVLTF
TRBJ1-4 . TRBV11-2 CASSASWTGNEKLFF
TRBJ1-2 . TRBV2 CASSEWTGVNYGYTF
TRBJ2-2 once TRBV3-1/TRBV3-2 CASSPPTSANTGELFF
TRBJ2-3 . TRBV19 CASSGTSGGRPDTQYF
TRBJ2-5 . TRBV29-1 CSVVPQGARGETQYF
TRBJ1-4 . TRBV29-1 CSVRQGSNEKLFF
TRBJ2-5 . TRBV7-8 CASSLVISRETQYF
TRBJ2-1 . TRBV7-3 CASSLEGASYNEQFF
TRBJ1-5 . TRBV10-2 CASSEVGGNQPQHF
TRBJ1-1 once TRBV27 CASSPGGRRTEAFF
TRBJ1-1 . TRBV6-1 CASSEPGLNTEAFF
TRBJ2-7 . TRBV6-5 CASSYEGGRVYEQYF
TRBJ2-7 . TRBV30 CAWSPGGEQYF
TRBJ1-4 few TRBV15 CATSFRDSNEKLFF
TRBJ1-5 . TRBV19 CASSGQIDQPQHF
TRBJ1-1 . TRBV7-9 CASSLAQGTTEAFF
TRBJ1-2 . TRBV3-1/TRBV3-2 CASSQEDRAGTYGYTF
TRBJ2-2 . TRBV7-2 CASRFGGPGELFF
TRBJ2-1 . TRBV5-8 CASSSPTSGNPYNEQFF
TRBJ2-1 . TRBV19 CASRLAGGPSTDEQFF
TRBJ1-5 . TRBV5-1 CASSRGGNQPQHF
TRBJ2-7 . TRBV7-8 CASSPSGRASSYEQYF
TRBJ2-3 once TRBV5-1 CASSPRGPDTQYF
TRBJ2-7 . TRBV5-1 CASSLGVGAEQYF
TRBJ1-4 . TRBV29-1 CSVDGQRNEKLFF
TRBJ2-5 . TRBV6-5 CASRDYRGKETQYF
TRBJ1-1 . TRBV9 CASSVAYRNTEAFF
TRBJ2-1 few TRBV6-5 CASSPTGGPYNEQFF
TRBJ1-6 . TRBV5-1 CASSPSEVPNSPLHF
TRBJ2-5 . TRBV5-1 CASSLGDSQETQYF